This T cell receptor (beta chain) derives from a study of T cell repertoires in cytomegalovirus infection. At the level of the study: Public TCR beta signatures marked donors with CMV infection and the matching HLA. Regarding the study as a whole: The study identified carriers of CMV plus the relevant HLA from cumulative public TCR beta family frequency.

The V and J ends lost 4 bases and 4 bases, in that order; junction bases with no gene match: 5. Germline V lookup: CDR1 SGHDN, CDR2 FVKESK. The CDR3 runs 15 residues. Each CDR3 protein gets one entry after TCRdb re-called the reads with MiXCR. This sample carries just under 300,000 distinct CDR3 sequences, about a tenth of them seen once, and the ten largest clones take 2% to 3%. On this clonotype itself: Antigen: not known.

This receptor was identified in a human donor in good health (CMV status not recorded). Some clones in this sample may be carry-over from other donors' samples. This chain joins TRBV14 and TRBJ2-1; 9 bases are a match to TRBD2. Sequenced sample: PBMCs. The CDR3 is CASSPVAGEYNEQFF. In nucleotides, the CDR3 is TGTGCCAGCAGCCCGGTAGCGGGGGAGTACAATGAGCAGTTCTTC.